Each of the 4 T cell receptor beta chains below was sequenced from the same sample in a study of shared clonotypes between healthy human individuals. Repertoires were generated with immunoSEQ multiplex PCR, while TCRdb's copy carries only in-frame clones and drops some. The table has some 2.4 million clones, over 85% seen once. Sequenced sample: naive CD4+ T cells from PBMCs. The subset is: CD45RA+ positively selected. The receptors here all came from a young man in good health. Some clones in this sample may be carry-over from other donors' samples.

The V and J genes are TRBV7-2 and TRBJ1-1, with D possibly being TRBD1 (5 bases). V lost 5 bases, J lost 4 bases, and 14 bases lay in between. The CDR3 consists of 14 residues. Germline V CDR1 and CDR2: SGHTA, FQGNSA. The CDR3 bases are TGTGCCAGCAGCACCGCGGGAGGGGTCACTGAAGCTTTCTTT. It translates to CASSTAGGVTEAFF.

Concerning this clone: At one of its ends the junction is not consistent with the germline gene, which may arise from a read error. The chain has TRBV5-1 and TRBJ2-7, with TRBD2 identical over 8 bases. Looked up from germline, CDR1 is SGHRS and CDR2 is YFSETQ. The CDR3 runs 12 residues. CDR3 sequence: CASSWPGTRGGF. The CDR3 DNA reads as TGCGCCAGCAGCTGGCCAGGGACCCGGGGGGGCTTC.

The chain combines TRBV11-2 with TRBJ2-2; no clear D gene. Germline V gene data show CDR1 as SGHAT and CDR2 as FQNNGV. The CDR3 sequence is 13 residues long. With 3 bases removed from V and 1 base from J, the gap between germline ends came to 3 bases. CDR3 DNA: TGTGCCAGCAGCTTCGGGAACACCGGGGAGCTGTTTTTT. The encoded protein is CASSFGNTGELFF. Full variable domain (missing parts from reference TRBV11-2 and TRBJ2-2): EAGVAQSPRYKIIEKRQSVAFWCNPISGHATLYWYQQILGQGPKLLIQFQNNGVVDDSQLPKDRFSAERLKGVDSTLKIQPAKLEDSAVYLCASSFGNTGELFFGEGSRLTVL.

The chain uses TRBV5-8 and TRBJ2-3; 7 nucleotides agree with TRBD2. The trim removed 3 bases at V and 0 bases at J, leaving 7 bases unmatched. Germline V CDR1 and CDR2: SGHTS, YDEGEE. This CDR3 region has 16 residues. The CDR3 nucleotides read TGTGCCAGCAGCTCGGGGGGAGCGGGAAGCACAGATACGCAGTATTTT. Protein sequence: CASSSGGAGSTDTQYF.